Reported below is one T cell receptor beta chain. This specimen belongs to a study of blood T cell repertoires in COVID-19. Clones were sequenced by immunoSEQ multiplex PCR, and TCRdb holds only the in-frame ones, with some missing. The repertoire includes some 150,000 clones, around 79% of them detected once, and under 2% sits in the top ten. This receptor was identified in a man of 80 years or more with acute or convalescent COVID-19. Sequencing was carried out using peripheral blood.

The DNA of the CDR3 is TGTGCCAGCCGTACCAGGGAGGTCGGGAACACTGAAGCTTTCTTT. Translating it yields CASRTREVGNTEAFF. The chain is built from TRBV27 and TRBJ1-1; D perhaps matches TRBD1 (5 bases). There are 15 residues in the CDR3. Germline assignment: CDR1 MNHEY and CDR2 SMNVEV (reference sequence). V was trimmed by 8 bases and J by 1 base, leaving 17 bases between them.